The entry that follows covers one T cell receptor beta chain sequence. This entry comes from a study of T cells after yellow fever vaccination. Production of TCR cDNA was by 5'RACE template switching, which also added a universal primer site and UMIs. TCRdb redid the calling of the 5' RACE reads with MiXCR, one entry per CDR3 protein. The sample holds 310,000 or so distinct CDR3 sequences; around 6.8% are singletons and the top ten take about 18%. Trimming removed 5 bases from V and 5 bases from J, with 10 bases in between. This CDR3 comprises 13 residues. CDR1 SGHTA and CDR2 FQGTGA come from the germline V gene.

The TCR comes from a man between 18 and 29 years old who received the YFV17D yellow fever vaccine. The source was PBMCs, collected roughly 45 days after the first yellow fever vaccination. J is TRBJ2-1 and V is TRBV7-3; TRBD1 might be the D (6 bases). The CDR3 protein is CASSLGQHNEQFF. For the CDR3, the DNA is TGTGCCAGCAGCCTCGGACAGCACAATGAGCAGTTCTTC.